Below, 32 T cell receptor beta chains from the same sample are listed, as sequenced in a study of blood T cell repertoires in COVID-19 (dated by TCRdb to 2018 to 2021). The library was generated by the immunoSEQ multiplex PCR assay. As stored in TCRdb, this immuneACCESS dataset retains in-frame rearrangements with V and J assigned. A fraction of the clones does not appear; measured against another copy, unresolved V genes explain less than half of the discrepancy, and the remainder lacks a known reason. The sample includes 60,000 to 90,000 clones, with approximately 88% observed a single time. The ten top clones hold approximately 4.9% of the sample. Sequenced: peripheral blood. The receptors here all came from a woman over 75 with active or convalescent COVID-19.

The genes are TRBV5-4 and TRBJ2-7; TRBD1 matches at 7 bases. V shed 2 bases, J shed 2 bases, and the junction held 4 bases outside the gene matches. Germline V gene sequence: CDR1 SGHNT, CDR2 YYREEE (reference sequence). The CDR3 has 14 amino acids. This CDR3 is CASSLPGTAYEQYF. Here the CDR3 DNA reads TGTGCCAGCAGCTTACCCGGGACAGCCTACGAGCAGTACTTC.

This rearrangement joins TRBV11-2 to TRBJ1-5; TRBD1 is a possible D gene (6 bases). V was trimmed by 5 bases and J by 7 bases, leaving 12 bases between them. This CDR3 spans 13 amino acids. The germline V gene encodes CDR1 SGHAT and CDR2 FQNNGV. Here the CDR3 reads CASSLRGGQPQHF. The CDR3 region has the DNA TGTGCCAGCAGCCTCCGAGGGGGACAGCCCCAGCATTTT.

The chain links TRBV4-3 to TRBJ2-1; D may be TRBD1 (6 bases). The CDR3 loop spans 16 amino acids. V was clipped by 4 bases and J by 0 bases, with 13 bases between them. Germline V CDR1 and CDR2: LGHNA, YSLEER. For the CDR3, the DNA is TGCGCCAGCAGCCGGGGACACAAGAGCTCCTACAATGAGCAGTTCTTC. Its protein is CASSRGHKSSYNEQFF.

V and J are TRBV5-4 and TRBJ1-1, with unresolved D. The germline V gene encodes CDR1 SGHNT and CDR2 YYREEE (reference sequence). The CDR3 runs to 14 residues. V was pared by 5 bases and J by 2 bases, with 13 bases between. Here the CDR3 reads CASREGLRNTEAFF. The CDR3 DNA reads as TGTGCCAGCAGGGAGGGATTAAGAAACACTGAAGCTTTCTTT.

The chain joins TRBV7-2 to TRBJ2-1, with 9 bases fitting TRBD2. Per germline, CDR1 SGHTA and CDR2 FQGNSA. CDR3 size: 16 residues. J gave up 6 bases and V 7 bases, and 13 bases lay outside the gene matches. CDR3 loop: CASTPYGAGGLNEQFF. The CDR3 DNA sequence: TGTGCCAGCACCCCCTACGGAGCGGGAGGTCTCAATGAGCAGTTCTTC.

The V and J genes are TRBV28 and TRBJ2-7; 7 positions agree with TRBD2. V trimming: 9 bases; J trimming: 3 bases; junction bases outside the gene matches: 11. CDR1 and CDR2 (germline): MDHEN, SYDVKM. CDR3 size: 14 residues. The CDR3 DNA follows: TGTGCCAGTTCAAATCCCCGGGGGGTCTACGAGCAGTACTTC. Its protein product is CASSNPRGVYEQYF. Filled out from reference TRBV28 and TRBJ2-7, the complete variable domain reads DVKVTQSSRYLVKRTGEKVFLECVQDMDHENMFWYRQDPGLGLRLIYFSYDVKMKEKGDIPEGYSVSREKKERFSLILESASTNQTSMYLCASSNPRGVYEQYFGPGTRLTVT.

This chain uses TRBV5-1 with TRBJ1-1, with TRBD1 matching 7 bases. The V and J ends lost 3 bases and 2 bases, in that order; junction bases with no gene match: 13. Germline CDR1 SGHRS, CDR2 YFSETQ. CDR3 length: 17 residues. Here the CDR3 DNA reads TGCGCCAGCAGCTGGCTGGCTACGGGACAGCGCAACACTGAAGCTTTCTTT. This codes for CASSWLATGQRNTEAFF.

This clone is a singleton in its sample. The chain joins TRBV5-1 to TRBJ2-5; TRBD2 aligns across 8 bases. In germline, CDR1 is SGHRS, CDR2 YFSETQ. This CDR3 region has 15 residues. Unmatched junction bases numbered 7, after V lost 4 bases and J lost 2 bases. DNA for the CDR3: TGCGCCAGCAGCGTCGTTGCGGGGGGACAAGAGACCCAGTACTTC. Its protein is CASSVVAGGQETQYF.

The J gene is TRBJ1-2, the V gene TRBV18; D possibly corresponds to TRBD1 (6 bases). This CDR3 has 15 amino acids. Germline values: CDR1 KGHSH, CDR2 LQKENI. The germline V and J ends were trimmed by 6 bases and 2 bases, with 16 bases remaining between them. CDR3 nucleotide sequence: TGTGCCAGCTCTCCCAGGGGAGGGGAGAACTATGGCTACACCTTC. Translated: CASSPRGGENYGYTF.

CDR3 DNA: TGTGCCAGCAGCCTGGGACTAGCGGGAGGGTCCGGGGAGCTGTTTTTT. Translating it yields CASSLGLAGGSGELFF. The chain employs TRBV28 and TRBJ2-2; 16 positions agree with TRBD2. There are 16 residues in the CDR3. V lost 6 bases to trimming and J lost 6 bases; unmatched junction nucleotides: 4. Germline assignment: CDR1 MDHEN and CDR2 SYDVKM.

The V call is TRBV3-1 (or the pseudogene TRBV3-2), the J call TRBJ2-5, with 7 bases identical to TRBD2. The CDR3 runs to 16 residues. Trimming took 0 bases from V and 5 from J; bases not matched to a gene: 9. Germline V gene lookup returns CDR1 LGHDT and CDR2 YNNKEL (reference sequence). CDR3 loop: CASSQEWGRGWETQYF. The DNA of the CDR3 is TGTGCCAGCAGCCAAGAGTGGGGGAGGGGTTGGGAGACCCAGTACTTC.

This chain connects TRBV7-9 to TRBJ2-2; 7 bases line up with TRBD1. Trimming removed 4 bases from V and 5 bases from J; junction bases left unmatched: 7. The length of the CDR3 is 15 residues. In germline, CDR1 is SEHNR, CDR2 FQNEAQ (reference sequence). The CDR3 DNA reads TGTGCCAGCAGCTCACAAGGGGGCGTGACCGGGGAGCTGTTTTTT. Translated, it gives CASSSQGGVTGELFF.

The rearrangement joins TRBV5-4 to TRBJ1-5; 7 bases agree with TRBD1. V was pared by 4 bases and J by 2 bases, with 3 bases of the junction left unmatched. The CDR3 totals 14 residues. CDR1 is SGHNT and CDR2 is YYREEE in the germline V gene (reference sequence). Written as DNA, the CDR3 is TGTGCCAGCAGCGGTGGGACAGGCAATCAGCCCCAGCATTTT. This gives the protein CASSGGTGNQPQHF.

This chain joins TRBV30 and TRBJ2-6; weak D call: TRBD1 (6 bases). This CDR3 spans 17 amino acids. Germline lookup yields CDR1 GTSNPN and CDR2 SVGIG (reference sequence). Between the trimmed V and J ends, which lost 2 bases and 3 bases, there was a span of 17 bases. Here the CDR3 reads CAWSKLPVDSGANVLTF. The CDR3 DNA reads TGTGCCTGGAGTAAACTCCCGGTGGACAGTGGGGCCAACGTCCTGACTTTC.

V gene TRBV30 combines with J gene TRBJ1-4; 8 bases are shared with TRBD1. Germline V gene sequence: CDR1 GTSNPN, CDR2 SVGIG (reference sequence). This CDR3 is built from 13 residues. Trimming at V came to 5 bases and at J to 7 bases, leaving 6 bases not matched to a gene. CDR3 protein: CAWRGQGGEKLFF. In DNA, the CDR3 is TGTGCCTGGCGTGGACAGGGTGGTGAAAAACTGTTTTTT.

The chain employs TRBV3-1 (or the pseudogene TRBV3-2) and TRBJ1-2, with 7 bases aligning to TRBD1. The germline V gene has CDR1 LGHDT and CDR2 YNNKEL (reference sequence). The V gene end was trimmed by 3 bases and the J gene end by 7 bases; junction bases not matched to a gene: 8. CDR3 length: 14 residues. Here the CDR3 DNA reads TGTGCCAGCAGCCAGGGCACAGGGGTGACTGGCTACACCTTC. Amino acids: CASSQGTGVTGYTF.

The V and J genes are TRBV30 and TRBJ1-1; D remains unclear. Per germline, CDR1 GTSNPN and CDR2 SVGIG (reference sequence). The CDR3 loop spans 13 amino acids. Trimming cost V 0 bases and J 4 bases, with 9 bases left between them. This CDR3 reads CAWSVRVSTEAFF. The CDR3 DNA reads TGTGCCTGGAGTGTGAGGGTCAGCACTGAAGCTTTCTTT. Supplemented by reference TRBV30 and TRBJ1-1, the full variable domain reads SQTIHQWPATLVQPVGSPLSLECTVEGTSNPNLYWYRQAAGRGLQLLFYSVGIGQISSEVPQNLSASRPQDRQFILSSKKLLLSDSGFYLCAWSVRVSTEAFFGQGTRLTVV.

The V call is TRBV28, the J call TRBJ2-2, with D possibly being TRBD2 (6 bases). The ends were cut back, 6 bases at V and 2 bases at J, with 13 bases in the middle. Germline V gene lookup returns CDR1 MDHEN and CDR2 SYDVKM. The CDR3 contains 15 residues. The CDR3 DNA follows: TGTGCCAGCAGCTCCGGGACTTTCAACACCGGGGAGCTGTTTTTT. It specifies CASSSGTFNTGELFF. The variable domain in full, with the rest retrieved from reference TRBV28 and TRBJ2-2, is DVKVTQSSRYLVKRTGEKVFLECVQDMDHENMFWYRQDPGLGLRLIYFSYDVKMKEKGDIPEGYSVSREKKERFSLILESASTNQTSMYLCASSSGTFNTGELFFGEGSRLTVL.

The CDR3 bases are TGTGCCAGCAGCTCCGGACAGGACTATGGCTACACCTTC. Protein product: CASSSGQDYGYTF. The rearrangement uses TRBV9 and TRBJ1-2; 7 nucleotides line up with TRBD1. The V gene's germline CDR1 is SGDLS and CDR2 YYNGEE. CDR3 size: 13 residues. Trimming cost V 4 bases and J 3 bases; bases outside gene matches: 3.

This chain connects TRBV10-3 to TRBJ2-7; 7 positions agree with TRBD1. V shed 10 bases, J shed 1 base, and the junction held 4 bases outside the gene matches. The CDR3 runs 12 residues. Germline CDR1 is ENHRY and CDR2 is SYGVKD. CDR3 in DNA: TGTGCCACGGGGACAGTATCCTACGAGCAGTACTTC. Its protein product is CATGTVSYEQYF.

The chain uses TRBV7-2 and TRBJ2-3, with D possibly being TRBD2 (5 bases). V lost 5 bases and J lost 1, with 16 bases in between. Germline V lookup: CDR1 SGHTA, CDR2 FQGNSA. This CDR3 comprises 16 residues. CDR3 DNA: TGTGCCAGCAGCCCCCTCGGGGAGCGGCGCACAGATACGCAGTATTTT. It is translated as CASSPLGERRTDTQYF.

The DNA of the CDR3 is TGTGCCAGTAGTAGAGCGGGAGTTGGGAATGAGCAGTTCTTC. It codes for CASSRAGVGNEQFF. The V call is TRBV19, the J call TRBJ2-1; TRBD2 matches at 8 bases. The CDR3 sequence is 14 residues long. Germline V gene lookup returns CDR1 LNHDA and CDR2 SQIVND (reference sequence). The V and J ends lost 4 bases and 7 bases, in that order; junction bases with no gene match: 6.

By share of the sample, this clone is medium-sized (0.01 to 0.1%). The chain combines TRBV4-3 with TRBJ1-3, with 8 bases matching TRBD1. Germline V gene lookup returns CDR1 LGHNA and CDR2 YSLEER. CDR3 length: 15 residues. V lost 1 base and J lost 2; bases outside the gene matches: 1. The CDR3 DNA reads TGCGCCAGCAGCCAAGGGACAGGGACTGGAAACACCATATATTTT. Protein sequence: CASSQGTGTGNTIYF.

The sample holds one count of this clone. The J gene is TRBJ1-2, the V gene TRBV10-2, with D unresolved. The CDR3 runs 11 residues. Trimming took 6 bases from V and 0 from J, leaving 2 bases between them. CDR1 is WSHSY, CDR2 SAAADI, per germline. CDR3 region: CASSANYGYTF. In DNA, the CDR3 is TGCGCCAGCAGCGCTAACTATGGCTACACCTTC.

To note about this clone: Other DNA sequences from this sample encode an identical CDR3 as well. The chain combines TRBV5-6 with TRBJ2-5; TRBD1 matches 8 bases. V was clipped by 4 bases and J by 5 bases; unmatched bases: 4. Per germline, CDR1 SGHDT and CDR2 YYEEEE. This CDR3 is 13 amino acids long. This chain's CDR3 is CASSPGQGETQYF. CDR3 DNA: TGTGCCAGCAGCCCCGGACAGGGTGAGACCCAGTACTTC. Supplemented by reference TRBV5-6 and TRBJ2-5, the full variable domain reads DAGVTQSPTHLIKTRGQQVTLRCSPKSGHDTVSWYQQALGQGPQFIFQYYEEEERQRGNFPDRFSGHQFPNYSSELNVNALLLGDSALYLCASSPGQGETQYFGPGTRLLVL.

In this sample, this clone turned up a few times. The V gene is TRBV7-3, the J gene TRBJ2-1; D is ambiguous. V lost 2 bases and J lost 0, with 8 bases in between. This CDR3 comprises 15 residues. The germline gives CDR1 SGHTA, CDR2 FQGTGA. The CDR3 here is CASSLGRASYNEQFF. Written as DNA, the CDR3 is TGTGCCAGCAGCTTAGGGCGCGCCTCCTACAATGAGCAGTTCTTC.

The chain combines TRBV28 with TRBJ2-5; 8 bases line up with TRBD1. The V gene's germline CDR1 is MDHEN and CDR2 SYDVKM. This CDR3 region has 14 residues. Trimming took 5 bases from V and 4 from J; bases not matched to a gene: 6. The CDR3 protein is CASSPRTGIETQYF. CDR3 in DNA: TGTGCCAGCAGTCCTCGGACAGGGATAGAGACCCAGTACTTC.

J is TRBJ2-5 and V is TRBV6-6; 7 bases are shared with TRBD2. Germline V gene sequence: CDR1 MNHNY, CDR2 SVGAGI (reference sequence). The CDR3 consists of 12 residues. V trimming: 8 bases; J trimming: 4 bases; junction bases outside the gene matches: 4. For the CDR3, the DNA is TGTGCCAGCGGACTAGGTAGAGAGACCCAGTACTTC. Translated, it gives CASGLGRETQYF.

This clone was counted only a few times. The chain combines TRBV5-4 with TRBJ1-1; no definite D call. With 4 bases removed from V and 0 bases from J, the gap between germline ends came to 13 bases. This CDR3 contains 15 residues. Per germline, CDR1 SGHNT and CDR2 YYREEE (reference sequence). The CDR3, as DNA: TGTGCCAGCAGCCCCGCCGGGAGCTTGAACACTGAAGCTTTCTTT. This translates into CASSPAGSLNTEAFF.

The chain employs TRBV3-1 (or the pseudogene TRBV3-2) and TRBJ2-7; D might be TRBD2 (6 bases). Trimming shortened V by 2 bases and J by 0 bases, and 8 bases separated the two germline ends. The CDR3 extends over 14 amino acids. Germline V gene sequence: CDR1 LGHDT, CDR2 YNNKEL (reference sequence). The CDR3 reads CASSQTGGSYEQYF. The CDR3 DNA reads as TGTGCCAGCAGCCAAACCGGGGGCTCCTACGAGCAGTACTTC.

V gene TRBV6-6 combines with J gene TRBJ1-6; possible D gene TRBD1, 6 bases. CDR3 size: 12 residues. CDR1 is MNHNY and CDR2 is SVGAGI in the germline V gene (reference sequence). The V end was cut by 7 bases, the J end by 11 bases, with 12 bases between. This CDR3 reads CASNLQGPPLHF. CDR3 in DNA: TGTGCCAGCAATCTCCAGGGGCCACCCCTCCACTTT.

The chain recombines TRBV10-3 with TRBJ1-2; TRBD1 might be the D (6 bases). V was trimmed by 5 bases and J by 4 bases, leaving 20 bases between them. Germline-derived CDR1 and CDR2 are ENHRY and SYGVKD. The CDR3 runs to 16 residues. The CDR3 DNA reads TGTGCCATCAGTCCAACGACGGGGGGCGCCGGCTATGGCTACACCTTC. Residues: CAISPTTGGAGYGYTF.